This TCR beta chain came from a study of Tregs in tolerant kidney transplant recipients. The method was immunoSEQ multiplex PCR; TCRdb's version includes in-frame clones alone and lacks a portion of them. The table lists around 230,000 clones, roughly 84% of them singletons, with over 0.5% in the top ten. This clone was observed a handful of times. The CDR3 is 15 amino acids. V gave up 0 bases and J gave up 3 bases, with 11 bases separating them. The germline gives CDR1 KGHSH, CDR2 LQKENI. This clonotype originated in a human donor in good health. V is TRBV18 and J is TRBJ1-2, with D possibly being TRBD1 (6 bases). Sequenced sample: CD4+ T cells from blood. The CDR3 nucleotides read TGTGCCAGCTCACCACCGAACAGGGCTGACTATGGCTACACCTTC. Translation: CASSPPNRADYGYTF.